The source of this T cell receptor (beta chain) is a study of beta chain features in type 1 diabetes (dated by TCRdb to 2017 to 2018). Turning to the overall study: No differences in mean age, gender distribution, total cell number or subset yield were found between patients and healthy donors. A total of roughly 100 million sorted cells were examined across all samples, and RNA yield correlated strongly with the number of cells per subset. In the study, TCRB repertoires of sorted circulating CD4+ T cell subsets from recently diagnosed type 1 diabetes patients were compared with those of matched healthy donors. Whereas all 30 or so donors provided naive and central memory subsets, regulatory and stem cell-like memory subsets were isolated from just 8 patients and about 8 healthy donors. Broader findings and caveats from the paper: Sequencing cDNA rather than genomic DNA could over-represent highly expressing activated cells, although activation and CD3 levels did not differ between groups. Shorter templates might be favored by PCR, yet because patient and control samples were amplified and corrected together, any such skew would affect both groups equally. Because the HLA sub-analyses included only small numbers of individuals, any influence of HLA type on TCRB rearrangement was left unresolved. At VDJ recombination sites, type 1 diabetes patients had fewer insertions and more deleted nucleotides, which implies abnormalities in thymic rearrangement. Naive, central memory and regulatory TCRB repertoires appeared more similar among patients than among healthy donors. Type 1 diabetes patients showed a moderate but significant shortening of TCRB CDR3 length in all four CD4+ subsets.

The germline V gene (reference sequence) yields SGHAT for CDR1 and FQDESV for CDR2. V is shortened by 4 bases, J by 7 bases, and the region joining them spans 5 bases. Including cysteine and phenylalanine, the CDR3 has 11 amino acids. This entry keeps only the CDR3 DNA: 33 bases, framed from base 1. The entire isolated RNA was reverse transcribed using the High Capacity cDNA Reverse Transcription Kit, and thus expressed TCRB transcripts were sequenced. Deep immunoSEQ sequencing was applied to naive, central memory and regulatory T cell samples, giving an average of roughly 3.5 million total reads per sample. Sorted cells were lysed in RLT buffer, and RNA was extracted using DNase-treated RNeasy Micro or Mini kits according to cell number. Each cell subset was processed on its own to prevent cross-contamination, while patient and healthy donor samples were processed together. Using the immunoSEQ multiplex PCR, TCRB sequences were amplified from cDNA into 87-bp fragments spanning the CDR3 region. The amplicons were sequenced using the Illumina HiSeq platform. The published analysis was carried out like this. PCR bias was corrected computationally using synthetic template baselines, and reads within Hamming distance 2 were collapsed, with unmergeable singletons discarded. By aligning reads against IMGT, V, D and J genes, CDR3 length, and insertions or deletions at six rearrangement sites were assigned. Within each subset, clonotype counts were normalized to sorted cell number, after which true diversity and Gini coefficients were computed with the tcR R package. The overlap coefficient, calculated on TCRB nucleotide sequences, was used to quantify repertoire sharing. Out-of-frame TCRB sequences from naive cells were analyzed to stand in for the pre-selection repertoire. The immuneACCESS repertoire file appears here via TCRdb, limited to in-frame rearrangements. These files lack a portion of the clones; in checked studies, under half of the deficit traces to unresolved V genes, and the cause of the others is not known. V, J and clone size were drawn from that table, and D and trimming were deduced from the DNA. The sample records approximately 250,000 clones, approximately 16% of which are singletons. The top ten hold 0.07% to 0.095% of the sample.

Each donor gave one peripheral blood draw, around 100 mL on average, collected into heparinised tubes. A BD FACSAria II and a panel including CD45RO, CCR7, CD25, CD127, CD95 and CD27 were used to sort naive, central memory, regulatory and stem cell-like memory CD4+ T cells. A purity above 95% was achieved for all sorted populations. PBMCs were isolated right away by Lymphoprep density gradient centrifugation and were stained directly, without culture. To minimize batch effects, samples were stained and sorted in pairs, one healthy donor with one patient per experiment. This clone has a handful of counts. Which antigen it targets is not known. No base quality information exists; no much larger clone differs at one position.

This receptor was identified in a man aged 25-45 years with type 1 diabetes. This sequence uses TRBV11-1 and TRBJ2-1; D gene: possibly TRBD1, on 5 matching bases. The sequencing input was naive CD4+ T cells from blood. The cell subset or site label, as the study defines it: true naive CD4+ T cells. The CDR3 loop reads CASSSGNEQFF. Here is the DNA: TGTGCCAGCAGCTCAGGGAATGAGCAGTTCTTC. Here the CDR3 is joined to the reference TRBV11-1 and TRBJ2-1 genes, and the full variable domain is: EAEVAQSPRYKITEKSQAVAFWCDPISGHATLYWYRQILGQGPELLVQFQDESVVDDSQLPKDRFSAERLKGVDSTLKIQPAELGDSAMYLCASSSGNEQFFGPGTRLTVL.